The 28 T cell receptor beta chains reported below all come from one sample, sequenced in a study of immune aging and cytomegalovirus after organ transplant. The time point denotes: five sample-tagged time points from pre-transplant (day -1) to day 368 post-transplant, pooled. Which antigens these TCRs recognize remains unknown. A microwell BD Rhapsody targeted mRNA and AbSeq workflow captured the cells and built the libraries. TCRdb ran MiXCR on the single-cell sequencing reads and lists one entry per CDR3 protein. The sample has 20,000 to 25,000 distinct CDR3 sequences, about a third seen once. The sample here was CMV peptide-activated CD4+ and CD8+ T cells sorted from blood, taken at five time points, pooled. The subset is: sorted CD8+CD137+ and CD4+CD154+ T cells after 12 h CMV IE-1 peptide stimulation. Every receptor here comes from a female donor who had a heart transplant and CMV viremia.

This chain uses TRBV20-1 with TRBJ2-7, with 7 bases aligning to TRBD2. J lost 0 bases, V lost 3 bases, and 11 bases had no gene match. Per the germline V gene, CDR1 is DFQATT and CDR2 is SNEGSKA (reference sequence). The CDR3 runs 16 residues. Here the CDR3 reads CSARRLLREGSYEQYF. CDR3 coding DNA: TGCAGTGCTAGGCGCCTTTTGAGGGAGGGCTCCTACGAGCAGTACTTC.

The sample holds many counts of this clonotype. CDR3 region: CASGGMLFTDTQYF. Here the CDR3 DNA reads TGTGCCAGCGGCGGGATGCTATTCACAGATACGCAGTATTTT. The V and J genes are TRBV6-2 or TRBV6-3 and TRBJ2-3; D is perhaps TRBD2 (6 bases). Germline CDR1 reads MNHEY; CDR2 reads SVGEGT. Trimming shortened V by 8 bases and J by 2 bases, and 14 bases separated the two germline ends. The CDR3 has 14 residues.

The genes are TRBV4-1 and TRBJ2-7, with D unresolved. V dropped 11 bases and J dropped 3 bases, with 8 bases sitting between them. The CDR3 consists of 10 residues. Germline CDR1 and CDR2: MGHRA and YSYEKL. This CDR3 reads CAPWSYEQYF. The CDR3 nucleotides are TGCGCCCCCTGGAGCTACGAGCAGTACTTC.

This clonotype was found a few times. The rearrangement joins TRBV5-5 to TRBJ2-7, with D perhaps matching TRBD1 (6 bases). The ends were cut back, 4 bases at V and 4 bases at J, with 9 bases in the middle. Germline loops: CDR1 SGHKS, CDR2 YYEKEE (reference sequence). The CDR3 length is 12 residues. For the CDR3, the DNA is TGTGCCAGCAGCCCGGACAGTTACGAGCAGTACTTC. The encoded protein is CASSPDSYEQYF.

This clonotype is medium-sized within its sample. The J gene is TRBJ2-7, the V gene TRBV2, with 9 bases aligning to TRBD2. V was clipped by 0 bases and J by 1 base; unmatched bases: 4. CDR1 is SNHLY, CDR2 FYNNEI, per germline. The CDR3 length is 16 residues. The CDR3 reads CASSEAELAGSYEQYF. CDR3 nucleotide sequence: TGTGCCAGCAGTGAAGCGGAACTAGCGGGTTCCTACGAGCAGTACTTC. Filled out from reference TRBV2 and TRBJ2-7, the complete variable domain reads EPEVTQTPSHQVTQMGQEVILRCVPISNHLYFYWYRQILGQKVEFLVSFYNNEISEKSEIFDDQFSVERPDGSNFTLKIRSTKLEDSAMYFCASSEAELAGSYEQYFGPGTRLTVT.

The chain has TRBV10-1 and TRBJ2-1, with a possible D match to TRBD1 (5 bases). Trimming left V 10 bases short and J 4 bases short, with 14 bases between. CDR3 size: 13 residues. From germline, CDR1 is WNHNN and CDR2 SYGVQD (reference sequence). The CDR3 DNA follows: TGCGCCACTCCCCGAGGACAATACAATGAGCAGTTCTTC. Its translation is CATPRGQYNEQFF.

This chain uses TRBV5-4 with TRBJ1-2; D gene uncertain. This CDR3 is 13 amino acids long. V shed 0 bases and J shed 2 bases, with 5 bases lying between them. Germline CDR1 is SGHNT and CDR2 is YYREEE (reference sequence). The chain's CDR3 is CASSLGPNYGYTF. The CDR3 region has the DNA TGTGCCAGCAGCTTGGGGCCAAACTATGGCTACACCTTC.

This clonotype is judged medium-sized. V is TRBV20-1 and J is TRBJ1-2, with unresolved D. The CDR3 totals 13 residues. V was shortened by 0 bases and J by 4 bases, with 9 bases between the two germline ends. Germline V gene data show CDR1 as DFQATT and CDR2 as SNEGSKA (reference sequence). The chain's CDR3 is CSARDQVSYGYTF. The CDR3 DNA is TGCAGTGCTAGAGATCAGGTCAGCTATGGCTACACCTTC.

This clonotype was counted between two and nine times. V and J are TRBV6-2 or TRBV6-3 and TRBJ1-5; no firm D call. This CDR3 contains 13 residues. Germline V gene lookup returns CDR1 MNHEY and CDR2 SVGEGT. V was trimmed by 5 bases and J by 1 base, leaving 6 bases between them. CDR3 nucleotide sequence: TGTGCCAGCAGTAGTATAAGCAATCAGCCCCAGCATTTT. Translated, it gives CASSSISNQPQHF.

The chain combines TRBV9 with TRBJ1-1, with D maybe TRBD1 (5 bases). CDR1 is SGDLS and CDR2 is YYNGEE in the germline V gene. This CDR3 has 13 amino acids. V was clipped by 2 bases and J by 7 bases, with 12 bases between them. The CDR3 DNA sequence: TGTGCCAGCAGCGTCTCTGGGGGGGGTGAAGCTTTCTTT. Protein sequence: CASSVSGGGEAFF.

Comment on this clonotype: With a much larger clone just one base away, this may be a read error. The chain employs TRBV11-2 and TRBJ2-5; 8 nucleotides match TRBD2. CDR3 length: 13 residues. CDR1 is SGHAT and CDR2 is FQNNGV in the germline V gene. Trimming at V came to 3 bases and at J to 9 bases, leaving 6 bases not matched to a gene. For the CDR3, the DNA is TGTGCCAGCAGCTTTGGAACGCGGGAGGCCCAGTACTTC. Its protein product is CASSFGTREAQYF. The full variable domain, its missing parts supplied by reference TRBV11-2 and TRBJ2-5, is EAGVAQSPRYKIIEKRQSVAFWCNPISGHATLYWYQQILGQGPKLLIQFQNNGVVDDSQLPKDRFSAERLKGVDSTLKIQPAKLEDSAVYLCASSFGTREAQYFGPGTRLLVL.

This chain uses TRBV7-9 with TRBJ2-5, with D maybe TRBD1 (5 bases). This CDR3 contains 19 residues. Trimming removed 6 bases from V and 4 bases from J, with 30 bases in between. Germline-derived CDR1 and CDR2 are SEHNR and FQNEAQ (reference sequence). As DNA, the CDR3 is TGTGCCAGCAGTTCCTGGACCAGCGAGTGGGCCGCTCAGGGAGAGACCCAGTACTTC. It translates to CASSSWTSEWAAQGETQYF.

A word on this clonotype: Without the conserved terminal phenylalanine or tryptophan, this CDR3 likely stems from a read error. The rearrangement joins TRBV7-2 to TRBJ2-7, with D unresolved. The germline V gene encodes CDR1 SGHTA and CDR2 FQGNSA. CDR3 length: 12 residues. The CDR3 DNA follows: TGTGCTAGTAGCTTAGGTGTGGGGGAGCAGTACTAC. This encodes CASSLGVGEQYY.

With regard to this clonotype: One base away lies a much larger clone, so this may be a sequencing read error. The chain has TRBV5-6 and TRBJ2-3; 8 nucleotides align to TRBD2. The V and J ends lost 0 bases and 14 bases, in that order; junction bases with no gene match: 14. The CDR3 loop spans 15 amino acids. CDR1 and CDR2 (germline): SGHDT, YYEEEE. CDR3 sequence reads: CASSLVSGGTYARYF. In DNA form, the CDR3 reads TGTGCCAGCAGCTTGGTAAGCGGGGGCACGTATGCGCGGTATTTT.

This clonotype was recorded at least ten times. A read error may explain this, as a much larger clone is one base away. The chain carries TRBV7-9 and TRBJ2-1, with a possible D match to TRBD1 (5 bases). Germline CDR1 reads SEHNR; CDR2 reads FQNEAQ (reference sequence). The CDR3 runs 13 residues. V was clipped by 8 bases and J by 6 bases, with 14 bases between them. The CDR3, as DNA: TGTGCCAGCGTGCAGGGTTCAGGCAATGAGCAGTTCTTC. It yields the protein CASVQGSGNEQFF.

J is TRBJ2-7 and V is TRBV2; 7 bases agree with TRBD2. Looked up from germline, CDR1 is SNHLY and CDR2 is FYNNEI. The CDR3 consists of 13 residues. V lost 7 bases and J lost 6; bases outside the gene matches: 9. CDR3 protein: CASNYGGYGEQYF. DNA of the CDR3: TGTGCCAGCAATTACGGGGGGTACGGCGAGCAGTACTTC.

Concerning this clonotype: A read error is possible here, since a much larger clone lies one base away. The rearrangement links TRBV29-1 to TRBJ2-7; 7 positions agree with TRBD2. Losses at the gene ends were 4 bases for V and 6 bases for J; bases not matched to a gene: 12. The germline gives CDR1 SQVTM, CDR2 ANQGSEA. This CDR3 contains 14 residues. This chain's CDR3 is CSVAEWSSGREQYF. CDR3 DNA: TGCAGCGTTGCGGAATGGAGTAGCGGGCGCGAGCAGTACTTC.

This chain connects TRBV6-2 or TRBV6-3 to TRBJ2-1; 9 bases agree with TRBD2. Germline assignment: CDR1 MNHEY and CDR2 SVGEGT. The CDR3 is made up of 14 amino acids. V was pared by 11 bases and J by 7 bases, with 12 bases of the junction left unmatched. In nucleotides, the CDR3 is TGTGCCGGCGGGAGGAGCGGGGGGCGAAATGAGCAGTTCTTC. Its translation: CAGGRSGGRNEQFF.

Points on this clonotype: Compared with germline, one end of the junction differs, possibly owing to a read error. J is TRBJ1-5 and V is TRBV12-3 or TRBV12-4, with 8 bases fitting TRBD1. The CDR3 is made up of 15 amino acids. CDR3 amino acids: CASSPGGTGNLPQHF. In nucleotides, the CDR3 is TGTGCCAGCAGTCCAGGCGGGACAGGAAATCTGCCCCAGCATTTT.

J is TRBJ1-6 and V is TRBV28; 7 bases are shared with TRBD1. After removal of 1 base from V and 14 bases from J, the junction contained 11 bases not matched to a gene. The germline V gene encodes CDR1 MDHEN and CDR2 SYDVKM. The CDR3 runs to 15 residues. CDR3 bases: TGTGCCAGCAGTTTATTGGGACAGCCAAGTAGCACCCTCCACTTT. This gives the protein CASSLLGQPSSTLHF.

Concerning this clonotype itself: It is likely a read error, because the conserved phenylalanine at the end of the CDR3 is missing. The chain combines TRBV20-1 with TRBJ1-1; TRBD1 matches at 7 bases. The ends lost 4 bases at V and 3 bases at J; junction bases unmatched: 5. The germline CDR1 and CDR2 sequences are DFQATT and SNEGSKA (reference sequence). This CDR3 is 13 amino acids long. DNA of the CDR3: TGCAGTGCTATAACCCAGGGGGACACTGAAGCTTTCATT. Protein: CSAITQGDTEAFI.

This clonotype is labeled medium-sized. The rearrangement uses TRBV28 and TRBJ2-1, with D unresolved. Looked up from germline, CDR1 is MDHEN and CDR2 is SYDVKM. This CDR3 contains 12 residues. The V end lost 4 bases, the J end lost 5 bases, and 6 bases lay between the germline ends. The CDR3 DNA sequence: TGTGCCAGCAGTTCGAATGACAATGAGCAGTTCTTC. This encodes CASSSNDNEQFF.

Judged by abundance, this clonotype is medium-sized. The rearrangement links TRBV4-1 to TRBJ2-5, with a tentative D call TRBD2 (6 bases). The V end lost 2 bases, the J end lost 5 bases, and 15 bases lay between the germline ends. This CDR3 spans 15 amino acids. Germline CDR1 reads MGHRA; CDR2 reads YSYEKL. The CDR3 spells CASSQTGLPTETQYF. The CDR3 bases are TGCGCCAGCAGCCAAACGGGACTTCCTACGGAGACCCAGTACTTC.

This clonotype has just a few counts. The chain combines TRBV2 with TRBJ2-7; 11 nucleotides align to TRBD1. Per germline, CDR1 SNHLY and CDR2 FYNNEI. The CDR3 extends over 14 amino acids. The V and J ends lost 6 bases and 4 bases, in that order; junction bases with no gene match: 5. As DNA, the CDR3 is TGTGCCAGCAGACTCCGGGACAGGGGGTACGAGCAGTACTTC. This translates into CASRLRDRGYEQYF.

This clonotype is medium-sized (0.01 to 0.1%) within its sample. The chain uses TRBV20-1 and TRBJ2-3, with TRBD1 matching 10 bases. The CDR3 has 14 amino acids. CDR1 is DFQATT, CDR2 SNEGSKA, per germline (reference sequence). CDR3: CSGESGTGEDTQYF. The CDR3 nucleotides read TGCAGCGGAGAGTCCGGGACAGGGGAAGATACGCAGTATTTT.

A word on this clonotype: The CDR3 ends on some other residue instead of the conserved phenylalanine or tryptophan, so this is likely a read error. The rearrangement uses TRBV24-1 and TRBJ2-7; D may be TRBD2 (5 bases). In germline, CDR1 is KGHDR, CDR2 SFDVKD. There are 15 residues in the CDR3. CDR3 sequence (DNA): TGTGCCACTAGTGATTCGACTACAGCCTTCTACGAGCAGTACCTC. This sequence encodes CATSDSTTAFYEQYL.

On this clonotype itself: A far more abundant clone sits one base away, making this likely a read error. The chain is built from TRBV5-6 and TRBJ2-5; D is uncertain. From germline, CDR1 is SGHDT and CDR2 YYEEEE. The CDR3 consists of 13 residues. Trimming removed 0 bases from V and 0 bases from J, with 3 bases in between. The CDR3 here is CASSLGDQETQYF. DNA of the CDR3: TGTGCCAGCAGCTTGGGGGACCAAGAGACCCAGTACTTC.

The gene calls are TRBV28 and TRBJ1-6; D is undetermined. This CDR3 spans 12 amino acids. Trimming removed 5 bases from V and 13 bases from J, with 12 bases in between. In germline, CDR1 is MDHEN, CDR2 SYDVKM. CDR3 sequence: CASSPEGSPLHF. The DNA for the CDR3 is TGTGCCAGCAGTCCAGAGGGTAGTCCCCTCCACTTT.